These 12 T cell receptor beta chains originate from one sample sequenced in a study of blood T cells in healthy people across ages. It was with a sample-barcoded 5' primer and a J-beta primer mix that a second PCR of about 6 to 12 cycles was run. MiXCR, applied by TCRdb to the 5' RACE reads, yields one record per CDR3 protein. Of 890,000 or so distinct CDR3 sequences listed, approximately 67% are singletons. The sequenced sample consisted of blood. All receptors derive from a man aged 30 to 39 in good health.

The chain combines TRBV29-1 with TRBJ2-1; tentative D call: TRBD2 (6 bases). CDR1 and CDR2 from the germline V gene are SQVTM and ANQGSEA. The CDR3 is made up of 14 amino acids. Trimming took 5 bases from V and 3 from J, leaving 14 bases between them. The chain's CDR3 is CSVYRVGGYNEQFF. CDR3 DNA: TGCAGCGTTTACCGGGTGGGGGGCTACAATGAGCAGTTCTTC.

This clonotype was seen a few times. The chain employs TRBV6-2 or TRBV6-3 and TRBJ2-4, with 7 bases aligning to TRBD2. The CDR3 is made up of 13 amino acids. Germline V lookup: CDR1 MNHEY, CDR2 SVGEGT. V dropped 2 bases and J dropped 7; count of bases not matched to a gene: 2. DNA of the CDR3: TGTGCCAGCAGTTACGTCGGGGGGAACATTCAGTACTTC. This translates into CASSYVGGNIQYF.

The genes are TRBV2 and TRBJ2-7; D is unresolved. The assigned J gene may be wrong: the sequence end matches TRBJ2-5 better. CDR1 SNHLY and CDR2 FYNNEI come from the germline V gene. The CDR3 has 14 amino acids. The CDR3 reads CASSVVGTLGTQYF. The CDR3, as DNA: TGTGCCAGCAGTGTGGTGGGAACCTTGGGGACCCAGTACTTC.

This clonotype came up once. The V and J genes are TRBV6-6 and TRBJ2-1, with a tentative D call TRBD2 (5 bases). The germline gives CDR1 MNHNY, CDR2 SVGAGI (reference sequence). V was cut by 0 bases and J by 3 bases, with 12 bases left in between. The CDR3 extends over 16 amino acids. The CDR3 protein is CASSYSETTDYNEQFF. CDR3 DNA: TGTGCCAGCAGTTACTCGGAGACTACCGACTACAATGAGCAGTTCTTC.

The genes are TRBV25-1 and TRBJ2-5; 7 bases agree with TRBD1. This CDR3 contains 15 residues. Unmatched junction bases numbered 10, after V lost 5 bases and J lost 4 bases. Germline V gene lookup returns CDR1 MGHDK and CDR2 SYGVNS. CDR3 sequence (DNA): TGTGCCAGCAGTTCCCGAGGACAGGCGAGAGAGACCCAGTACTTC. This sequence encodes CASSSRGQARETQYF.

The genes are TRBV20-1 and TRBJ1-4, with a weak D call TRBD1 (6 bases). The CDR3 is 15 amino acids. Germline CDR1 is DFQATT and CDR2 is SNEGSKA (reference sequence). The V end lost 5 bases, the J end lost 7 bases, and 20 bases lay between the germline ends. The CDR3 DNA sequence: TGCAGTGCTCCGTTCCCGACAGGCGGAAGTGAAAAACTGTTTTTT. This encodes CSAPFPTGGSEKLFF.

The chain carries TRBV4-2 and TRBJ2-3; 8 nucleotides line up with TRBD2. This CDR3 region has 19 residues. V trimming: 3 bases; J trimming: 3 bases; junction bases outside the gene matches: 17. Germline lookup yields CDR1 LGHNA and CDR2 YNFKEQ. The CDR3 DNA reads as TGTGCCAGCAGCCATCCCGAGACTAGCGAGGGTTGGGGGACAGATACGCAGTATTTT. Its translation is CASSHPETSEGWGTDTQYF.

This rearrangement joins TRBV9 to TRBJ2-7, with TRBD1 identical over 8 bases. There are 15 residues in the CDR3. Germline lookup yields CDR1 SGDLS and CDR2 YYNGEE. J lost 3 bases, V lost 3 bases, and 8 bases had no gene match. CDR3 sequence: CASSAGQGALYEQYF. The CDR3 DNA reads as TGTGCCAGCAGCGCAGGGCAGGGGGCCCTCTACGAGCAGTACTTC.

The chain uses TRBV29-1 and TRBJ2-1, with D tentatively TRBD1 (6 bases). Germline values: CDR1 SQVTM, CDR2 ANQGSEA. The CDR3 contains 13 residues. The V end was cut by 7 bases, the J end by 6 bases, with 16 bases between. Written as DNA, the CDR3 is TGCAGCGCCCGACCAACAGGGAGCAATGAGCAGTTCTTC. Translating gives CSARPTGSNEQFF.

The V gene is TRBV7-2, the J gene TRBJ2-5; 11 nucleotides line up with TRBD2. J gave up 5 bases and V 1 base, and 6 bases lay outside the gene matches. Germline V gene data show CDR1 as SGHTA and CDR2 as FQGNSA. The CDR3 is 16 amino acids. Here the CDR3 DNA reads TGTGCCAGCAGCTTAGTCTATAGCGGGGGGGCGGAGACCCAGTACTTC. Protein sequence: CASSLVYSGGAETQYF. Looking up the rest from reference TRBV7-2 and TRBJ2-5 gives the full variable domain: GAGVSQSPSNKVTEKGKDVELRCDPISGHTALYWYRQSLGQGLEFLIYFQGNSAPDKSGLPSDRFSAERTGGSVSTLTIQRTQQEDSAVYLCASSLVYSGGAETQYFGPGTRLLVL.

A word on this clonotype: A much larger clonotype is one base distant, so this may be a read error. The V gene is TRBV5-1, the J gene TRBJ2-1; possibly TRBD2 for D (5 bases). Germline V gene sequence: CDR1 SGHRS, CDR2 YFSETQ. The length of the CDR3 is 16 residues. The V end was cut by 6 bases, the J end by 2 bases, with 18 bases between. The CDR3 nucleotides are TGCGCCAGCACCGACAAAGCGGTCGGCCCCTACAATGAGCAGTTCTTC. Translation gives CASTDKAVGPYNEQFF.

V usage is TRBV21-1 and J usage is TRBJ2-3; the listed D gene, TRBD2, was not tested against the DNA. TRBV21-1 is shown as a pseudogene. The CDR3 totals 18 residues. CDR3 sequence: CASSLAGEILSTTDTQYF. CDR3 nucleotide sequence: TGTGCCAGCAGCCTAGCGGGGGAGATACTCTCCACCACAGATACGCAGTATTTT.